These T cell receptor beta chains were read from a single sample in a study of blood T cell repertoires in COVID-19. Some clones are missing from TCRdb's copy, which holds only in-frame ones; the method was immunoSEQ multiplex PCR. This table holds under 350,000 clones, roughly 89% found once. The sample consisted of peripheral blood. These receptors were obtained from a woman aged 25 to 39 with COVID-19, enrolled during active disease. CDR3s include the opening cysteine and the closing phenylalanine or tryptophan. The D gene is left open where the match is weak. The size field is filled for only some rows; it gives once, few, many or a size class.

TRBD1,TRBJ1-1,-,TRBV5-1,CASSQGRGGLTEAFF,TGCGCCAGCAGTCAGGGGAGAGGGGGCCTCACTGAAGCTTTCTTT
TRBD1,TRBJ1-6,-,TRBV14,CASSQWTGASPLHF,TGTGCCAGCAGCCAATGGACAGGGGCTTCACCCCTCCACTTT
TRBD1,TRBJ1-1,once,TRBV7-3,CASSSIGQGEAFF,TGTGCCAGCAGCTCAATCGGACAGGGTGAAGCTTTCTTT
TRBD1,TRBJ2-7,-,TRBV5-1,CASSIGTAYEQYF,TGCGCCAGCAGCATCGGGACAGCCTACGAGCAGTACTTC
TRBD2,TRBJ2-3,-,TRBV7-9,CASSSRLAPDTQYF,TGTGCCAGCAGCTCTCGACTAGCACCAGATACGCAGTATTTT
-,TRBJ1-1,-,TRBV5-1,CASSLAAGTEAFF,TGCGCCAGCAGCTTGGCAGCAGGGACTGAAGCTTTCTTT
-,TRBJ1-5,-,TRBV2,CASAFSSNQPQHF,TGTGCCAGCGCCTTTAGTAGCAATCAGCCCCAGCATTTT
TRBD1,TRBJ1-2,-,TRBV5-1,CASQGTGNRYGYTF,TGCGCCAGCCAAGGGACAGGGAATCGGTATGGCTACACCTTC
-,TRBJ2-1,-,TRBV2,CASSRDKYNEQFF,TGTGCCAGCAGTCGGGACAAGTACAATGAGCAGTTCTTC
TRBD1,TRBJ1-1,-,TRBV11-2,CASSSWDRGNTEAFF,TGTGCCAGCAGCTCTTGGGACAGGGGTAACACTGAAGCTTTCTTT
TRBD2,TRBJ2-2,-,TRBV3-1/TRBV3-2,CASSHREAGGVGELFF,TGTGCCAGCAGCCACCGAGAAGCGGGGGGGGTCGGGGAGCTGTTTTTT
-,TRBJ1-3,-,TRBV6-5,CASSYDRFSGNTIYF,TGTGCCAGCAGTTACGACAGATTCTCTGGAAACACCATATATTTT
-,TRBJ1-1,-,TRBV7-2,CASSSQGIGMNTEAFF,TGTGCCAGCAGCTCACAGGGAATCGGAATGAACACTGAAGCTTTCTTT
TRBD2,TRBJ2-7,-,TRBV3-1/TRBV3-2,CASSQGTSGTYEQYF,TGTGCCAGCAGCCAGGGGACTAGCGGTACCTACGAGCAGTACTTC
-,TRBJ2-7,-,TRBV10-3,CAISESSARDYEQYF,TGTGCCATCAGTGAGTCGTCGGCCAGGGACTACGAGCAGTACTTC
-,TRBJ1-1,-,TRBV12-3/TRBV12-4,CASSLGVNTEAFF,TGTGCCAGCAGCCTAGGGGTGAACACTGAAGCTTTCTTT
-,TRBJ2-3,-,TRBV2,CASRFIPGDTQYF,TGTGCCAGCAGGTTCATTCCAGGGGATACGCAGTATTTT
-,TRBJ1-2,-,TRBV9,CASSVTDSYGYTF,TGTGCCAGCAGCGTTACAGATTCCTATGGCTACACCTTC
-,TRBJ1-2,-,TRBV27,CASSLSSNSHYGYTF,TGTGCCAGCAGTTTAAGCTCAAACAGCCACTATGGCTACACCTTC
TRBD1,TRBJ1-2,-,TRBV7-8,CASRPIQGGYGYTF,TGTGCCAGCAGACCAATACAGGGGGGATATGGCTACACCTTC
-,TRBJ1-5,-,TRBV30,CAWSVAQANQPQHF,TGTGCCTGGAGTGTAGCACAGGCAAATCAGCCCCAGCATTTT
-,TRBJ1-2,-,TRBV19,CAVSQAVGRYGYTF,TGTGCCGTAAGCCAAGCCGTCGGTCGCTATGGCTACACCTTC
TRBD2,TRBJ2-3,-,TRBV9,CASSPSGGVNTDTQYF,TGTGCCAGCAGCCCAAGCGGGGGGGTAAACACAGATACGCAGTATTTT
-,TRBJ1-1,-,TRBV7-8,CASSLERGVMNTEAFF,TGTGCCAGCAGCTTAGAAAGGGGCGTAATGAACACTGAAGCTTTCTTT
-,TRBJ1-3,-,TRBV2,CASGGSRSGNTIYF,TGTGCCAGCGGAGGCTCCCGCTCTGGAAACACCATATATTTT
TRBD1,TRBJ1-1,-,TRBV7-8,CASSPTGEPGTEAFF,TGTGCCAGCAGCCCAACAGGGGAGCCGGGCACTGAAGCTTTCTTT
-,TRBJ1-5,once,TRBV7-8,CASSLLGGGDGNQPQHF,TGTGCCAGCAGCTTATTGGGCGGGGGTGACGGGAATCAGCCCCAGCATTTT
TRBD1,TRBJ1-2,-,TRBV7-9,CASSLLDRDGYTF,TGTGCCAGCAGCTTACTCGACAGGGATGGCTACACCTTC
-,TRBJ1-5,-,TRBV5-4,CASSLNRDQPQHF,TGTGCCAGCAGCTTGAACCGAGATCAGCCCCAGCATTTT